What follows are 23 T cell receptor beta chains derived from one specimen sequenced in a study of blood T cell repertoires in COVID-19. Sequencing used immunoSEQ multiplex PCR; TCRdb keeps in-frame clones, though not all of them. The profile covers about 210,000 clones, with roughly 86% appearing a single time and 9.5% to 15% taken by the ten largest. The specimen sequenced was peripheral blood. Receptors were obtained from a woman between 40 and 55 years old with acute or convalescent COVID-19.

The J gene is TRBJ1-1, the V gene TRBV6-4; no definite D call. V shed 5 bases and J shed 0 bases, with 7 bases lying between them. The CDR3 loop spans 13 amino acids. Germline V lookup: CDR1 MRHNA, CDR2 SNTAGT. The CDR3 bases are TGTGCCAGCAGTTTTAACATGAACACTGAAGCTTTCTTT. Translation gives CASSFNMNTEAFF.

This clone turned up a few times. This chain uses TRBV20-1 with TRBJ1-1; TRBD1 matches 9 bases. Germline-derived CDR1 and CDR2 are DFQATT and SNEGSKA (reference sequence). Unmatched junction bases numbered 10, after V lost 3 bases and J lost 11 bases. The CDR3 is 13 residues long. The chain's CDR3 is CSASPGQGTSAFF. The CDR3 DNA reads TGCAGTGCTAGTCCGGGACAGGGAACTTCGGCTTTCTTT.

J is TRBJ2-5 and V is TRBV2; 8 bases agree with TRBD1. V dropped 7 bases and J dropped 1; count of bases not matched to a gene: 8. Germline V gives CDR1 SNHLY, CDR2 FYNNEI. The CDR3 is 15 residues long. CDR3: CASTGGQGLQETQYF. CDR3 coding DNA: TGTGCCAGCACCGGTGGACAGGGCCTCCAAGAGACCCAGTACTTC.

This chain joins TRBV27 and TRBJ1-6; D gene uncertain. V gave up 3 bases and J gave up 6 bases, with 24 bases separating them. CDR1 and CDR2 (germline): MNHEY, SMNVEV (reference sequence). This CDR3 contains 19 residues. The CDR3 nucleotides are TGTGCCAGCAGTTTTTTTCCCAGGTCTGGCCTCGGGGTTAATTCACCCCTCCACTTT. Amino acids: CASSFFPRSGLGVNSPLHF.

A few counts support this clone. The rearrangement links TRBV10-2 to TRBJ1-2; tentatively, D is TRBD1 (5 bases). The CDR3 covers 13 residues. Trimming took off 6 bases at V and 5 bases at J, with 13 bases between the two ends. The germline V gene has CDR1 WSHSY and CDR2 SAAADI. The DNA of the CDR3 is TGCGCCAGCAGCCCCACAGGAGAGTATGGCTACACCTTC. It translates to CASSPTGEYGYTF.

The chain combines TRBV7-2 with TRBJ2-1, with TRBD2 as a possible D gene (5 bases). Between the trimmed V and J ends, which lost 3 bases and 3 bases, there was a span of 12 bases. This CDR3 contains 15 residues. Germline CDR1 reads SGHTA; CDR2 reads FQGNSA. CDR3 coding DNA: TGTGCCAGCAGCTTTGAAGCGGCCCGCTACAATGAGCAGTTCTTC. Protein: CASSFEAARYNEQFF.

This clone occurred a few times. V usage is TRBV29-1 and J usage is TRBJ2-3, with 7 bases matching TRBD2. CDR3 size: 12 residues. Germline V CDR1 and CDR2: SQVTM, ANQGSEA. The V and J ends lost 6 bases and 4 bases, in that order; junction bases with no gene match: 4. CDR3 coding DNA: TGCAGCGTCCGGACTAGTGCAGATACGCAGTATTTT. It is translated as CSVRTSADTQYF.

In DNA form, the CDR3 reads TGTGCCAGCAGCCAAAGGATCCCGCCGGGGAACTATGGCTACACCTTC. Protein: CASSQRIPPGNYGYTF. V and J are TRBV7-8 and TRBJ1-2; unclear D gene. CDR1 is SGHVS and CDR2 is FQNEAQ in the germline V gene. V was shortened by 5 bases and J by 2 bases, with 18 bases between the two germline ends. The CDR3 contains 16 residues.

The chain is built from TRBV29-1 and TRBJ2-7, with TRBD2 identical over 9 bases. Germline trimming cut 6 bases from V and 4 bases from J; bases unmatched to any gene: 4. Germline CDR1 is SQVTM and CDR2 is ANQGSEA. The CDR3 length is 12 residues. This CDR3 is CSVASGMYEQYF. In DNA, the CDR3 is TGCAGCGTGGCTAGCGGGATGTACGAGCAGTACTTC.

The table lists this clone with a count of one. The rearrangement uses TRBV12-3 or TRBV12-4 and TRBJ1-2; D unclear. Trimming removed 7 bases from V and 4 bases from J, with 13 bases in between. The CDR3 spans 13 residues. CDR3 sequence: CASKRKRGYGYTF. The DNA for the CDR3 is TGTGCCAGCAAACGGAAGCGGGGCTATGGCTACACCTTC.

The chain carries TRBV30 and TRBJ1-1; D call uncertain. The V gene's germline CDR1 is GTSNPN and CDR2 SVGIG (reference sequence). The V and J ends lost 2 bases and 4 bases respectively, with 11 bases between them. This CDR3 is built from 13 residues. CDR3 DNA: TGTGCCTGGAGTCGGGGAGAAAGCACTGAAGCTTTCTTT. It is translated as CAWSRGESTEAFF.

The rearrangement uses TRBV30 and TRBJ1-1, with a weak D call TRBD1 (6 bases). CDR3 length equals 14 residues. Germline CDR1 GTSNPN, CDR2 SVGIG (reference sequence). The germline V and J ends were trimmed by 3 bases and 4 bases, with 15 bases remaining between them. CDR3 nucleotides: TGTGCCTGGAGGGATCAGGGGTGGAGCACTGAAGCTTTCTTT. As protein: CAWRDQGWSTEAFF.

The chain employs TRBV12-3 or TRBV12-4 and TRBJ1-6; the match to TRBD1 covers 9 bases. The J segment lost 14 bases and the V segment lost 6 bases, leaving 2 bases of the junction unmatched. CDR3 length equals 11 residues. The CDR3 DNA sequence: TGTGCCAGCAGACGACAGGGGGCCCTCCACTTT. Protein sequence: CASRRQGALHF.

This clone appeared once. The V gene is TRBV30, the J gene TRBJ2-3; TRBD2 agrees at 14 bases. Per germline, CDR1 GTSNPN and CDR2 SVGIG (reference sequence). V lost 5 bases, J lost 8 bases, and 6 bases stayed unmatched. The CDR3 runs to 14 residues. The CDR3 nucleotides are TGTGCCTGGCGACTAGCGGGGGGGCCGGGTACGCAGTATTTT. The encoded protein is CAWRLAGGPGTQYF.

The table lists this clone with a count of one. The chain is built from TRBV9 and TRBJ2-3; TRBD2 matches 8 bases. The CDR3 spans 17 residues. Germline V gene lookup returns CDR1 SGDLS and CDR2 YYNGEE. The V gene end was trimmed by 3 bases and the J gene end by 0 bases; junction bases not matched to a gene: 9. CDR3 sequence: CASSGLRASGSTDTQYF. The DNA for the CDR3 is TGTGCCAGCAGCGGACTACGGGCTAGCGGGAGCACAGATACGCAGTATTTT. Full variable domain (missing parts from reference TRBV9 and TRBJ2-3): DSGVTQTPKHLITATGQRVTLRCSPRSGDLSVYWYQQSLDQGLQFLIQYYNGEERAKGNILERFSAQQFPDLHSELNLSSLELGDSALYFCASSGLRASGSTDTQYFGPGTRLTVL.

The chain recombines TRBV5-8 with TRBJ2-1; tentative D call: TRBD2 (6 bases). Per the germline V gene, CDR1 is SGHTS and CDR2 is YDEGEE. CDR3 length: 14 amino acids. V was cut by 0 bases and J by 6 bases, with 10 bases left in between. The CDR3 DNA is TGTGCCAGCAGCTTGGGGGACTTGCCCAATGAGCAGTTCTTC. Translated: CASSLGDLPNEQFF.

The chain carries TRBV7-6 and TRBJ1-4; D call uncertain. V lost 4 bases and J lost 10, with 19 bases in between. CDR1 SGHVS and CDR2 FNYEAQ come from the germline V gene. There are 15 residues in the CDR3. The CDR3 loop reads CASSSRRDYGGKLFF. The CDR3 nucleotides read TGTGCCAGCAGCTCCCGACGAGACTACGGTGGAAAACTGTTTTTT.

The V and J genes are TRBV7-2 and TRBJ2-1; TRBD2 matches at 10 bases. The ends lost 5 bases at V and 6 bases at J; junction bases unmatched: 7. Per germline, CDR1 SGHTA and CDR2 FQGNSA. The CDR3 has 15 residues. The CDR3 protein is CASSPLAGVFNEQFF. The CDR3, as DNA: TGTGCCAGCAGCCCGCTAGCGGGAGTATTCAATGAGCAGTTCTTC. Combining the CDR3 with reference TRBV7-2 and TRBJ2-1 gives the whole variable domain GAGVSQSPSNKVTEKGKDVELRCDPISGHTALYWYRQSLGQGLEFLIYFQGNSAPDKSGLPSDRFSAERTGGSVSTLTIQRTQQEDSAVYLCASSPLAGVFNEQFFGPGTRLTVL.

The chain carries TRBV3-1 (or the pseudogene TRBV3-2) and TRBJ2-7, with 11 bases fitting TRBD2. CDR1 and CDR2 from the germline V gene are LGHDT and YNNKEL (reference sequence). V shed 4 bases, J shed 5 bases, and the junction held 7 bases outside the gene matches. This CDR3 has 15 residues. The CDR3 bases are TGTGCCAGCAGCCTTAGCGGGGGGGTCGGGCACGAGCAGTACTTC. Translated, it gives CASSLSGGVGHEQYF.

The CDR3 sequence: CASSSRQSNQPQHF. CDR3 nucleotides: TGTGCCAGCAGTTCCCGACAGAGCAATCAGCCCCAGCATTTT. This sequence joins TRBV6-5 and TRBJ1-5; TRBD1 might be the D (5 bases). V lost 4 bases and J 1 base, leaving 8 bases between the germline ends. This CDR3 region has 14 residues. The germline V gene has CDR1 MNHEY and CDR2 SVGAGI.

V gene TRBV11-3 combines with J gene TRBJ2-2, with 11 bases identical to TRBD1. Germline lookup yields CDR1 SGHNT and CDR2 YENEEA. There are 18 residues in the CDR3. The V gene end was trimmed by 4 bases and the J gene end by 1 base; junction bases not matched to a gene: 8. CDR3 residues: CASSSRTGGRRNTGELFF. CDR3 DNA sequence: TGTGCCAGCAGCTCCCGGACAGGGGGCCGCAGGAACACCGGGGAGCTGTTTTTT.

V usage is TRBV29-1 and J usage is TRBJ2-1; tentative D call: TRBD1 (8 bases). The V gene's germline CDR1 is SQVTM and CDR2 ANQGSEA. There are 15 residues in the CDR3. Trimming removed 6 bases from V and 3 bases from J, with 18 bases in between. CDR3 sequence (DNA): TGCAGCGTCATAACAGGGGGGGGCCTCTACAATGAGCAGTTCTTC. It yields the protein CSVITGGGLYNEQFF.

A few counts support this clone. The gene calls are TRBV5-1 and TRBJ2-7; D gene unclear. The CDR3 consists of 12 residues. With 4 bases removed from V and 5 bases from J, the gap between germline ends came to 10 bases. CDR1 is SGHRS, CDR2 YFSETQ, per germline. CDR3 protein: CASSLSFDEQYF. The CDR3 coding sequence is TGCGCCAGCAGCCTATCCTTTGACGAGCAGTACTTC. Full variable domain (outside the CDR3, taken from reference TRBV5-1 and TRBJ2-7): KAGVTQTPRYLIKTRGQQVTLSCSPISGHRSVSWYQQTPGQGLQFLFEYFSETQRNKGNFPGRFSGRQFSNSRSEMNVSTLELGDSALYLCASSLSFDEQYFGPGTRLTVT.